This T cell receptor (beta chain) was recorded in a study of Graves' ophthalmopathy and Graves' hyperthyroidism (dated by TCRdb to 2016 to 2019). At the level of the whole study: Hyperthyroidism was considered stable if no progression to ophthalmopathy occurred within 18 months of follow-up. In total, approximately 130 blood samples were TCR-sequenced: fewer than 50 ophthalmopathy, roughly 80 hyperthyroidism and approximately 17 hyperthyroidism-to-ophthalmopathy patients. After sampling, hyperthyroidism patients received methimazole starting at 30 mg daily, and ophthalmopathy patients received high-dose intravenous methylprednisolone. In more than five hyperthyroidism patients, T-cell repertoires of thyroid tissue and blood were compared. To explore V-J signatures distinguishing ophthalmopathy from hyperthyroidism, a discovery set of under 110 patients (roughly 45 ophthalmopathy, 55 to 60 stable hyperthyroidism) was enrolled. TCR beta repertoire signatures were used to distinguish Graves' ophthalmopathy from Graves' hyperthyroidism and to predict progression to ophthalmopathy. An independent validation cohort was composed of 18 hyperthyroidism patients and about 16 patients who later progressed from hyperthyroidism to ophthalmopathy.

General conclusions and limits of the study: In validation, the model predicted ophthalmopathy progression with about 70% sensitivity and roughly 72% specificity; more than ten predicted patients were CT-confirmed with GO in a median of about 6.2 months. Ophthalmopathy was separated from stable hyperthyroidism by the 13-signature model with 85% to 90% sensitivity and approximately 84% specificity in cross-validation and with 80%/75% in the test set. Most of the expanded thyroid clonotypes with a frequency above 0.001 were also detected in blood, and it was suggested that the thyroid immune response may be reflected by blood repertoires. No statistical method was used to predetermine the sample size, and group allocation was not hidden from the investigators.

For repertoire sequencing, TCR beta CDR3 regions were amplified from RNA transcripts. A first-round RT-PCR used HTBI primers with the Qiagen OneStep RT-PCR kit, followed by a second-round multiplex PCR, size selection and purification. Libraries were sequenced on an Illumina HiSeq2000 using paired-end 100 bp reads. Turning to the authors' computational methods: SOAPnuke was used for read processing, and reads with adapters, uncalled bases, a mean Phred below 15, or no exact constant-primer or identifier match were discarded. High-quality paired reads were merged with COPE v1.2.5. Clonotypes were defined as unique nucleotide sequences and were aligned to IMGT TRB V, D and J references using MiTCR v1.1. Analysis was restricted to V-J combinations with a frequency above 0.0001, which covered 99% to 99.2% of repertoires. A TCR clonal expansion and chaos score per V-J combination was defined as the ratio of F50 clonal expansion to chaos observed in the TCRdist matrix. Welch's t-statistics and random forest were used to reduce features to over ten V-J combinations, which were fed into a naive Bayes classifier. Thyroid-blood repertoire similarity was quantified with the Morisita-Horn index. In-frame beta chains were kept once TCRdb had trimmed the public reads at Q25 with fastp and called clones with MiXCR. Each CDR3 protein gets just one entry, which takes the most common genes and DNA from the rows behind it. The V and J calls shown here were made by TCRdb, not taken from the authors' results. In this sample the table shows around 1.1 million distinct CDR3 sequences, less than 45% of which occur a single time. Clones ranked in the top ten supply around 10% of the sample.

The CDR3 runs 15 residues from the cysteine to the phenylalanine. Only the CDR3 portion is preserved as DNA: 45 bases, with reading frame beginning at the first base. Ends trimmed: V by 7 bases, J by 4 bases; bases unmatched to a gene: 10. As encoded in the germline V gene, CDR1 is SQVTM while CDR2 is ANQGSEA. About this clonotype itself: Its cognate antigen has yet to be identified. A much larger clone differs by one base, so this may be a read error.

Patients with hyperthyroidism were aged 18 to 65 years, had been newly diagnosed, and had a disease duration of less than 2 months. Patients with other autoimmune diseases, uncontrolled infections, pregnancy or lactation were excluded. Clinical symptoms, serum thyroxine, TRAb, thyroid ultrasound and orbital computed tomography were used for diagnosis. Total RNA was extracted with Trizol reagent and quality-checked on an Agilent 2100 Bioanalyzer. The rearrangement joined TRBV29-1 to TRBJ2-2, and TRBD2 aligns with 9 junction nucleotides. The sample consisted of peripheral blood or thyroid tissue (not recorded which). This clonotype was sampled from an adult man with Graves' hyperthyroidism. Here is the DNA: TGCAGCGGTATGGCGGGAGGGCCCGGCACCGGGGAGCTGTTTTTT. Its translation is CSGMAGGPGTGELFF.